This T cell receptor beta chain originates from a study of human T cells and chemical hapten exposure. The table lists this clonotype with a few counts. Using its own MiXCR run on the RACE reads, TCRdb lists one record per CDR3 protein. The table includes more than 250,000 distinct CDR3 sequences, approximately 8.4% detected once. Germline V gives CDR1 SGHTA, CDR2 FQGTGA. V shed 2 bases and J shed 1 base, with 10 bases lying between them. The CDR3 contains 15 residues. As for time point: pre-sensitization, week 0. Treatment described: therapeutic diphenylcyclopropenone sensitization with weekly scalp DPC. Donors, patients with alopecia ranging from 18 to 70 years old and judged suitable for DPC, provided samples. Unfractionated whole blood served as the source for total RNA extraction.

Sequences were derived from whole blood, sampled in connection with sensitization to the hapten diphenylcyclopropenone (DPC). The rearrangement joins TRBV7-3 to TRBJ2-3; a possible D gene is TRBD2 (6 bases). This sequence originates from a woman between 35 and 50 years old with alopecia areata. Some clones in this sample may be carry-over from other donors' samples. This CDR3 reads CASSLHGGGTDTQYF. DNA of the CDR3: TGTGCCAGCAGCTTACATGGAGGGGGCACAGATACGCAGTATTTT.